The 29 T cell receptor beta chains in this list originate from one sample, sequenced in a study of metastatic and nonmetastatic thyroid tumors. TCRdb re-called the PCR reads via MiXCR. The sample consists of roughly 34,000 clones, roughly 20% of them appearing once. All patients reached thyroid surgery having received no treatment beforehand. The material sequenced was tumor tissue. These receptors came from a male donor with papillary thyroid cancer or a benign thyroid nodule (not recorded which). Some clones in this sample may be carry-over from other donors' samples.

This clone was counted at least ten times. The chain is built from TRBV7-2 and TRBJ1-1; 9 positions agree with TRBD1. Looked up from germline, CDR1 is SGHTA and CDR2 is FQGNSA. This CDR3 is built from 13 residues. The V and J ends lost 5 bases and 4 bases, in that order; junction bases with no gene match: 2. The CDR3 DNA is TGTGCCAGCAGCGTGGACAGGGGCACTGAAGCTTTCTTT. Amino acids: CASSVDRGTEAFF. The full variable domain, rest sourced from reference TRBV7-2 and TRBJ1-1, is GAGVSQSPSNKVTEKGKDVELRCDPISGHTALYWYRQSLGQGLEFLIYFQGNSAPDKSGLPSDRFSAERTGGSVSTLTIQRTQQEDSAVYLCASSVDRGTEAFFGQGTRLTVV.

A single count supports this clone. The junction differs from germline at one of its ends, possibly a read error. The gene calls are TRBV7-7 and TRBJ2-7; 7 bases line up with TRBD1. CDR1 and CDR2 (germline): SSHAT, FNYEAQ (reference sequence). The CDR3 is 13 residues long. The CDR3 here is CASSSFTGVEQYF. The CDR3 DNA is TGTGCTAGCAGCTCATTTACAGGGGTCGAGCAGTACTTC.

The chain recombines TRBV7-9 with TRBJ2-7, with 9 bases matching TRBD1. Per germline, CDR1 SEHNR and CDR2 FQNEAQ (reference sequence). The trim removed 3 bases at V and 5 bases at J, leaving 2 bases unmatched. The CDR3 has 13 residues. The CDR3 protein is CASSFGQGNEQYF. DNA for the CDR3: TGTGCCAGCAGCTTCGGACAGGGGAACGAGCAGTACTTC.

The V gene is TRBV11-3, the J gene TRBJ2-7; no reliable D call. The germline CDR1 and CDR2 sequences are SGHNT and YENEEA. Between the trimmed V and J ends, which lost 5 bases and 3 bases, there was a span of 11 bases. The CDR3 is 13 residues long. CDR3 in amino acids: CASSDTSNYEQYF. CDR3 nucleotide sequence: TGTGCCAGCAGCGACACGAGCAACTACGAGCAGTACTTC.

The table lists this clone with many counts. The chain is built from TRBV15 and TRBJ1-5, with 7 nucleotides matching TRBD1. The V segment lost 0 bases and the J segment 3 bases; nucleotides outside the gene matches: 23. The CDR3 is made up of 22 amino acids. Per the germline V gene, CDR1 is LNHNV and CDR2 is YYDKDF (reference sequence). CDR3 protein: CATSRDTLMVEGGQILNQPQHF. The CDR3, as DNA: TGTGCCACCAGCAGAGATACCCTTATGGTTGAAGGGGGACAGATACTCAATCAGCCCCAGCATTTT.

This clone was observed a handful of times. This rearrangement joins TRBV28 to TRBJ2-7; D is perhaps TRBD2 (5 bases). In germline, CDR1 is MDHEN, CDR2 SYDVKM. The CDR3 extends over 16 amino acids. Trimming shortened V by 4 bases and J by 4 bases, and 20 bases separated the two germline ends. In nucleotides, the CDR3 is TGTGCCAGCAGTTCCGCCGGGGAGCGGTGGGTTTACGAGCAGTACTTC. Protein product: CASSSAGERWVYEQYF.

The V gene is TRBV12-3 or TRBV12-4, the J gene TRBJ2-1, with 10 bases that match TRBD1. The CDR3 has 16 residues. Losses at the gene ends were 5 bases for V and 6 bases for J; bases not matched to a gene: 10. This CDR3 is CASSPTPGQGTNEQFF. The CDR3 coding sequence is TGTGCCAGCAGTCCCACCCCGGGACAGGGGACCAATGAGCAGTTCTTC.

This clone was detected only a few times. This chain joins TRBV19 and TRBJ2-7; maybe TRBD2 (5 bases). The CDR3 runs to 14 residues. V shed 4 bases and J shed 13 bases, with 23 bases lying between them. Germline lookup yields CDR1 LNHDA and CDR2 SQIVND (reference sequence). The CDR3, as DNA: TGTGCCAGTAGTACCTCCGGGATCTCCTACGATCAATACTTC. This sequence encodes CASSTSGISYDQYF.

J is TRBJ2-7 and V is TRBV6-1; D may correspond to TRBD1 or TRBD2 (6 bases each). The length of the CDR3 is 17 residues. Germline loops: CDR1 MNHNS, CDR2 SASEGT. Trimming shortened V by 6 bases and J by 0 bases, and 21 bases separated the two germline ends. The CDR3: CASRVTVIGGLSYEQYF. The CDR3 DNA reads TGTGCCAGCAGGGTGACAGTTATCGGGGGCCTCTCCTACGAGCAGTACTTC.

At least ten counts were recorded for this clone. This chain links TRBV19 with TRBJ1-2; no reliable D call. The CDR3 contains 13 residues. Trimming took off 7 bases at V and 4 bases at J, with 13 bases between the two ends. Germline V gives CDR1 LNHDA, CDR2 SQIVND (reference sequence). The CDR3: CASTMTKAYGYTF. In nucleotides, the CDR3 is TGTGCCAGTACCATGACGAAGGCCTATGGCTACACCTTC.

This clone was recorded at least ten times. The chain combines TRBV5-4 with TRBJ1-1; a possible D gene is TRBD1 (6 bases). CDR1 is SGHNT and CDR2 is YYREEE in the germline V gene (reference sequence). V was pared by 0 bases and J by 4 bases, with 13 bases between. This CDR3 is built from 15 residues. The CDR3 nucleotides read TGTGCCAGCAGCTTGGAACCGGGACATTCCACTGAAGCTTTCTTT. Translating it yields CASSLEPGHSTEAFF.

This clone was detected many times. With a much larger clone just one base away, this may be a read error. The chain joins TRBV19 to TRBJ1-2; no firm D call. This CDR3 is built from 13 residues. The germline V and J ends were trimmed by 6 bases and 4 bases, with 12 bases remaining between them. Germline CDR1 reads LNHDA; CDR2 reads SQIVND (reference sequence). CDR3 DNA: TGTGCCAGTAGGGAGATTGGGTCCTATGGCTACACCTTC. Its translation is CASREIGSYGYTF.

By its share, this clone is medium-sized (0.01 to 0.1%). The CDR3 DNA follows: TGTGCCAGCGGGCAAGCGGGGGTCTACAATGAGCAGTTCTTC. As protein: CASGQAGVYNEQFF. V gene TRBV2 combines with J gene TRBJ2-1; 8 bases are shared with TRBD2. Germline CDR1 and CDR2: SNHLY and FYNNEI. Trimming took 8 bases from V and 3 from J; bases not matched to a gene: 6. CDR3 length: 14 amino acids.

This clone was found many times. The gene calls are TRBV20-1 and TRBJ2-5, with TRBD1 matching over 8 bases. Germline CDR1 is DFQATT and CDR2 is SNEGSKA (reference sequence). Trimming took 4 bases from V and 5 from J; bases not matched to a gene: 9. CDR3 length: 14 amino acids. CDR3 in amino acids: CSATRTGQAETQYF. The CDR3 DNA reads TGCAGTGCTACACGGACAGGGCAAGCGGAGACCCAGTACTTC.

This clone was picked up many times. V usage is TRBV20-1 and J usage is TRBJ2-2; no firm D call. Germline-derived CDR1 and CDR2 are DFQATT and SNEGSKA (reference sequence). Trimming left V 2 bases short and J 5 bases short, with 9 bases between. The CDR3 has 13 amino acids. In DNA, the CDR3 is TGCAGTGCTAGAATGGACCTAACCGGGGAGCTGTTTTTT. Translated, it gives CSARMDLTGELFF.

This clone was counted ten times or more. V usage is TRBV2 and J usage is TRBJ2-7; 13 bases are a match to TRBD2. V shed 6 bases and J 4 bases; nucleotides not matched to a gene: 9. CDR1 is SNHLY and CDR2 is FYNNEI in the germline V gene. This CDR3 comprises 16 residues. This CDR3 reads CASRATSGRSIYEQYF. As DNA, the CDR3 is TGTGCCAGCAGAGCGACTAGCGGGAGGTCCATTTACGAGCAGTACTTC.

This clone is classed as medium-sized. The chain links TRBV11-2 to TRBJ2-7; D not resolved. Deletions cut 2 bases from V and 1 base from J, with 3 bases between. This CDR3 region has 12 residues. CDR1 and CDR2 (germline): SGHAT, FQNNGV. The CDR3 sequence is CASSLMSYEQYF. In DNA form, the CDR3 reads TGTGCCAGCAGCTTAATGTCCTACGAGCAGTACTTC.

The V call is TRBV20-1, the J call TRBJ1-3; maybe TRBD1 (5 bases). CDR1 DFQATT and CDR2 SNEGSKA come from the germline V gene (reference sequence). The CDR3 has 13 residues. V was cut by 0 bases and J by 2 bases, with 5 bases left in between. CDR3: CSAREGPGNTIYF. The DNA of the CDR3 is TGCAGTGCTAGAGAGGGGCCTGGAAACACCATATATTTT.

This clone was seen ten or more times. The V and J genes are TRBV20-1 and TRBJ2-3; D uncertain. The CDR3 contains 10 residues. Per the germline V gene, CDR1 is DFQATT and CDR2 is SNEGSKA (reference sequence). With 5 bases removed from V and 6 bases from J, the gap between germline ends came to 6 bases. The CDR3 sequence is CSALKDTQYF. CDR3 coding DNA: TGCAGTGCTCTAAAGGATACGCAGTATTTT.

Ten or more counts support this clone. The chain joins TRBV7-2 to TRBJ1-5; D might be TRBD1 (5 bases). The CDR3 covers 16 residues. Trimming removed 2 bases at V and 3 bases at J, with 14 bases between. Germline V gene lookup returns CDR1 SGHTA and CDR2 FQGNSA. CDR3 sequence reads: CASSLWPVGPNQPQHF. The CDR3 nucleotides read TGTGCCAGCAGCTTATGGCCAGTGGGACCCAATCAGCCCCAGCATTTT.

Concerning this clone: Relative to the germline gene, one junction end is altered; a read error may explain this. The chain combines TRBV11-1 with TRBJ2-3; 8 bases align to TRBD1. This CDR3 has 16 amino acids. Germline V gene sequence: CDR1 SGHAT, CDR2 FQDESV (reference sequence). The chain's CDR3 is CANSLADRGFTHTQYF. CDR3 DNA sequence: TGTGCCAACAGCTTAGCCGACAGGGGATTCACACATACGCAGTATTTT.

Ten or more counts support this clone. V and J are TRBV5-1 and TRBJ2-1; D perhaps matches TRBD2 (6 bases). The CDR3 is 13 residues long. V dropped 3 bases and J dropped 10 bases, with 14 bases sitting between them. The V gene's germline CDR1 is SGHRS and CDR2 YFSETQ. The DNA of the CDR3 is TGCGCCAGCAGCTGGGAACTAGCAGCCGAGCAGTTCTTC. The encoded protein is CASSWELAAEQFF.

This clone was seen at least ten times. This may come from a read error, since a much larger clone is one base off. The same CDR3 can be traced to other DNA sequences in this sample. The genes are TRBV6-1 and TRBJ2-1; maybe TRBD1 (6 bases). This CDR3 has 15 amino acids. Trimming removed 6 bases from V and 4 bases from J, with 16 bases in between. Germline CDR1 and CDR2: MNHNS and SASEGT. The CDR3 sequence is CASRPSGVLYNEQFF. CDR3 coding DNA: TGTGCCAGCAGGCCTTCAGGGGTCTTGTACAATGAGCAGTTCTTC.

There are a few counts of this clone. This chain uses TRBV12-3 or TRBV12-4 with TRBJ1-2; no firm D call. The CDR3 sequence is 14 residues long. V gave up 3 bases and J gave up 8 bases, with 16 bases separating them. Here the CDR3 reads CASSFQASGNGYTF. CDR3 bases: TGTGCCAGCAGTTTTCAGGCGAGCGGGAACGGCTACACCTTC.

There are many counts of this clone. The chain combines TRBV10-1 with TRBJ1-3, with D maybe TRBD1 (5 bases). The length of the CDR3 is 16 residues. Germline V gene lookup returns CDR1 WNHNN and CDR2 SYGVQD (reference sequence). Trimming left V 0 bases short and J 3 bases short, with 12 bases between. The CDR3 is CASSESTGTGGNTIYF. CDR3 nucleotide sequence: TGCGCCAGCAGTGAGTCCACGGGGACTGGTGGAAACACCATATATTTT.

Ten or more counts support this clone. V gene TRBV4-1 combines with J gene TRBJ2-7; D uncertain. Trimming removed 3 bases at V and 0 bases at J, with 18 bases between. CDR1 MGHRA and CDR2 YSYEKL come from the germline V gene. The CDR3 covers 17 residues. The CDR3 is CASSQPRSELSSYEQYF. The DNA of the CDR3 is TGCGCCAGCAGCCAGCCCCGAAGCGAATTGAGCTCCTACGAGCAGTACTTC.

V usage is TRBV3-1 and J usage is TRBJ2-7; D possibly corresponds to TRBD1 (6 bases). CDR1 is LGHDT, CDR2 YNNKEL, per germline (reference sequence). This CDR3 is built from 12 residues. The V end lost 5 bases, the J end lost 4 bases, and 9 bases lay between the germline ends. The CDR3 DNA reads as TGTGCCAGCAGCAGGACAGCTTACGAGCAGTACTTC. This translates into CASSRTAYEQYF.

This clone was observed at least ten times. CDR3 loop: CASSQSDRIDYGYTF. In nucleotides, the CDR3 is TGCGCCAGCAGCCAATCGGACAGGATTGACTATGGCTACACCTTC. The chain has TRBV4-3 and TRBJ1-2; 7 bases fit TRBD1. The trim removed 2 bases at V and 3 bases at J, leaving 6 bases unmatched. CDR3 length: 15 residues. Germline-derived CDR1 and CDR2 are LGHNA and YSLEER.

This clone has a handful of counts. The junction does not match germline at one end; this may be a read error. Different DNA sequences within this sample yield the same CDR3. The CDR3, as DNA: TGTGCCATCTTGTTGACGAGCAGTGGCTACACATTC. Residues: CAILLTSSGYTF. The J gene is TRBJ1-2, the V gene TRBV6-1; the D is unclear. Germline CDR1 MNHNS, CDR2 SASEGT. The CDR3 spans 12 residues.